Below, 22 T cell receptor beta chains from the same sample are listed, as sequenced in a study of cytomegalovirus exposure and HLA in healthy donors. PCR employed 60 Vbeta and 13 Jbeta primers. Produced via immunoSEQ multiplex PCR; TCRdb's table is partial and in-frame only. The table shows under 200,000 clones, with roughly 84% occurring only once. The specimen sequenced was PBMCs. Receptor source: a male donor in good health and CMV-seronegative.

The rearrangement links TRBV7-2 to TRBJ1-1; D gene uncertain. Trimming took off 3 bases at V and 0 bases at J, with 11 bases between the two ends. This CDR3 region has 15 residues. Germline V lookup: CDR1 SGHTA, CDR2 FQGNSA. The CDR3, as DNA: TGTGCCAGCAGCTTGAATCCCAGTATGAACACTGAAGCTTTCTTT. Translated, it gives CASSLNPSMNTEAFF.

Regarding this clone: The same CDR3 arises from other DNA sequences in this sample as well. This chain uses TRBV27 with TRBJ2-7; D not resolved. CDR3 length: 12 amino acids. The germline CDR1 and CDR2 sequences are MNHEY and SMNVEV (reference sequence). V lost 2 bases to trimming and J lost 3 bases, with 5 bases between them. The CDR3 DNA is TGTGCCAGCAGTTTAGGCGGCTACGAGCAGTACTTC. Translating gives CASSLGGYEQYF.

J is TRBJ2-3 and V is TRBV6-5; 7 bases line up with TRBD2. J gave up 6 bases and V 5 bases, and 8 bases lay outside the gene matches. This CDR3 is built from 14 residues. Per germline, CDR1 MNHEY and CDR2 SVGAGI. CDR3 amino acids: CASSDEGSGDTQYF. CDR3 bases: TGTGCCAGCAGTGACGAGGGTAGCGGGGATACGCAGTATTTT.

The rearrangement links TRBV27 to TRBJ2-7, with TRBD2 matching 9 bases. The CDR3 is 14 residues long. Trimming at V came to 2 bases and at J to 4 bases, leaving 3 bases not matched to a gene. Germline V gene sequence: CDR1 MNHEY, CDR2 SMNVEV (reference sequence). The CDR3 coding sequence is TGTGCCAGCAGTTTAGGCGGGGGGGCGTACGAGCAGTACTTC. This gives the protein CASSLGGGAYEQYF.

This clone was detected a few times. The rearrangement joins TRBV4-1 to TRBJ2-2; no definite D call. CDR3 length equals 15 residues. The V gene's germline CDR1 is MGHRA and CDR2 YSYEKL. The V and J ends lost 0 bases and 5 bases respectively, with 10 bases between them. The CDR3 DNA is TGCGCCAGCAGCCAAGATCCCCAGTTAACCGGGGAGCTGTTTTTT. Its translation: CASSQDPQLTGELFF.

The chain has TRBV7-9 and TRBJ2-3, with D possibly TRBD2 on 6 matching bases. Germline loops: CDR1 SEHNR, CDR2 FQNEAQ (reference sequence). V lost 0 bases and J lost 2, with 21 bases in between. The CDR3 is 19 residues long. CDR3 DNA sequence: TGTGCCAGCAGCTTAGCGCCGGGGCTAGCGAGGGAAGTCACAGATACGCAGTATTTT. Translation gives CASSLAPGLAREVTDTQYF.

This chain uses TRBV7-6 with TRBJ2-2, with TRBD1 as a possible D gene (5 bases). The V gene's germline CDR1 is SGHVS and CDR2 FNYEAQ. The CDR3 spans 12 residues. V was trimmed by 6 bases and J by 7 bases, leaving 9 bases between them. CDR3 sequence (DNA): TGTGCCAGCAGGGAAAGGGGCGGGGAGCTGTTTTTT. Amino acids: CASRERGGELFF.

The chain uses TRBV29-1 and TRBJ1-4, with D possibly matching TRBD1 (5 bases). This CDR3 spans 14 amino acids. Germline CDR1 is SQVTM and CDR2 is ANQGSEA. The V end was cut by 7 bases, the J end by 2 bases, with 14 bases between. The CDR3 sequence is CSAGRGGTNEKLFF. The CDR3, as DNA: TGCAGCGCAGGCCGGGGGGGGACTAATGAAAAACTGTTTTTT.

The gene calls are TRBV27 and TRBJ2-5; weak D call: TRBD2 (5 bases). The CDR3 runs 14 residues. Germline V lookup: CDR1 MNHEY, CDR2 SMNVEV (reference sequence). V dropped 3 bases and J dropped 5 bases, with 13 bases sitting between them. CDR3 nucleotides: TGTGCCAGCAGTTTTACACCATGGGAGGAGACCCAGTACTTC. Its protein is CASSFTPWEETQYF.

This clone was seen more than once but under ten times. The CDR3 region is CASSVQGIGSGANVLTF. The CDR3, as DNA: TGCGCCAGCAGCGTTCAGGGGATTGGGTCTGGGGCCAACGTCCTGACTTTC. The chain couples TRBV5-1 to TRBJ2-6; weak D call: TRBD1 (6 bases). V dropped 4 bases and J dropped 1 base, with 15 bases sitting between them. Germline V gives CDR1 SGHRS, CDR2 YFSETQ. The CDR3 runs 17 residues.

The V and J genes are TRBV7-2 and TRBJ2-5; TRBD2 matches at 11 bases. Looked up from germline, CDR1 is SGHTA and CDR2 is FQGNSA. This CDR3 is 17 amino acids long. With V trimmed by 5 bases and J by 2 bases, 10 bases remained unmatched. The CDR3 here is CASSHTSGRSGQETQYF. The CDR3 nucleotides read TGTGCCAGCAGCCATACTAGCGGGAGATCGGGGCAAGAGACCCAGTACTTC.

This clone was found once. The genes are TRBV5-6 and TRBJ2-5, with TRBD2 as a possible D gene (5 bases). The CDR3 is 18 residues long. The germline V gene encodes CDR1 SGHDT and CDR2 YYEEEE. Trimming removed 1 base at V and 3 bases at J, with 22 bases between. The CDR3 nucleotides read TGTGCCAGCAGCTTGCCGTTCTTTTCTCTGGACTCAAAAGAGACCCAGTACTTC. Protein product: CASSLPFFSLDSKETQYF.

V gene TRBV6-5 combines with J gene TRBJ2-5, with D possibly TRBD2 on 6 matching bases. CDR1 MNHEY and CDR2 SVGAGI come from the germline V gene. This CDR3 comprises 11 residues. V lost 6 bases and J lost 5, with 7 bases in between. As DNA, the CDR3 is TGTGCCAGCAGGGCGGGGGAGACCCAGTACTTC. This gives the protein CASRAGETQYF.

The chain carries TRBV2 and TRBJ1-1; TRBD1 is a possible D gene (5 bases). The germline V gene encodes CDR1 SNHLY and CDR2 FYNNEI. V lost 8 bases and J lost 5, with 6 bases in between. This CDR3 comprises 10 residues. Written as DNA, the CDR3 is TGTGCCAGCCAGGGTACTGAAGCTTTCTTT. It specifies CASQGTEAFF. Using reference TRBV2 and TRBJ1-1 for the parts outside the CDR3, the full variable domain is EPEVTQTPSHQVTQMGQEVILRCVPISNHLYFYWYRQILGQKVEFLVSFYNNEISEKSEIFDDQFSVERPDGSNFTLKIRSTKLEDSAMYFCASQGTEAFFGQGTRLTVV.

This rearrangement joins TRBV18 to TRBJ1-2; D not certain. CDR3 length: 15 residues. Per germline, CDR1 KGHSH and CDR2 LQKENI. Between the trimmed V and J ends, which lost 2 bases and 0 bases, there was a span of 10 bases. The CDR3 DNA follows: TGTGCCAGCTCACCAGGGCCAGAAACTAACTATGGCTACACCTTC. Amino acids: CASSPGPETNYGYTF.

The rearrangement links TRBV6-5 to TRBJ1-1; tentatively, D is TRBD1 (5 bases). V was clipped by 5 bases and J by 2 bases, with 15 bases between them. The CDR3 runs to 15 residues. Germline CDR1 is MNHEY and CDR2 is SVGAGI. CDR3 region: CASSTSGQGNTEAFF. In DNA form, the CDR3 reads TGTGCCAGCAGTACCTCCGGGCAGGGAAACACTGAAGCTTTCTTT.

The V and J genes are TRBV30 and TRBJ2-5; D is uncertain. The CDR3 sequence is 13 residues long. The germline V gene encodes CDR1 GTSNPN and CDR2 SVGIG (reference sequence). V lost 1 base and J 5 bases, leaving 11 bases between the germline ends. CDR3 DNA: TGTGCCTGGAGTGCCCCGCCCCAGGAGACCCAGTACTTC. Translated: CAWSAPPQETQYF.

The J gene is TRBJ2-3, the V gene TRBV28; no definite D call. The CDR3 totals 15 residues. The germline V gene encodes CDR1 MDHEN and CDR2 SYDVKM. Trimming stripped 3 bases from V and 5 bases from J, with 15 bases between. CDR3 region: CASSFLSTAGDTQYF. The CDR3 bases are TGTGCCAGCAGTTTTCTCAGTACAGCCGGAGATACGCAGTATTTT.

V gene TRBV19 combines with J gene TRBJ2-3; 10 bases fit TRBD2. Germline V gives CDR1 LNHDA, CDR2 SQIVND (reference sequence). The J segment lost 0 bases and the V segment lost 1 base, leaving 1 base of the junction unmatched. The CDR3 totals 16 residues. The CDR3 spells CASSIGTSGSTDTQYF. Written as DNA, the CDR3 is TGTGCCAGTAGTATAGGGACTAGCGGAAGCACAGATACGCAGTATTTT.

The chain's CDR3 is CASSLVVGVGETQYF. Written as DNA, the CDR3 is TGTGCCAGCAGCTTGGTTGTCGGGGTGGGCGAGACCCAGTACTTC. The chain joins TRBV5-6 to TRBJ2-5, with D maybe TRBD2 (5 bases). The CDR3 runs to 15 residues. The germline V gene encodes CDR1 SGHDT and CDR2 YYEEEE. With 0 bases removed from V and 5 bases from J, the gap between germline ends came to 14 bases.

This chain links TRBV28 with TRBJ2-1; weak D call: TRBD2 (6 bases). V lost 3 bases and J 0 bases, leaving 12 bases between the germline ends. This CDR3 is 16 amino acids long. The germline V gene encodes CDR1 MDHEN and CDR2 SYDVKM. CDR3 in amino acids: CASSFFGGTSYNEQFF. For the CDR3, the DNA is TGTGCCAGCAGTTTTTTCGGCGGGACCTCCTACAATGAGCAGTTCTTC.

The rearrangement joins TRBV6-1 to TRBJ1-5; 11 nucleotides match TRBD1. The germline gives CDR1 MNHNS, CDR2 SASEGT. The CDR3 sequence is 15 residues long. The V gene end was trimmed by 7 bases and the J gene end by 5 bases; junction bases not matched to a gene: 7. In DNA, the CDR3 is TGTGCCAGCAAAGGACAGGGGGCCTTTCATCAGCCCCAGCATTTT. Protein product: CASKGQGAFHQPQHF.